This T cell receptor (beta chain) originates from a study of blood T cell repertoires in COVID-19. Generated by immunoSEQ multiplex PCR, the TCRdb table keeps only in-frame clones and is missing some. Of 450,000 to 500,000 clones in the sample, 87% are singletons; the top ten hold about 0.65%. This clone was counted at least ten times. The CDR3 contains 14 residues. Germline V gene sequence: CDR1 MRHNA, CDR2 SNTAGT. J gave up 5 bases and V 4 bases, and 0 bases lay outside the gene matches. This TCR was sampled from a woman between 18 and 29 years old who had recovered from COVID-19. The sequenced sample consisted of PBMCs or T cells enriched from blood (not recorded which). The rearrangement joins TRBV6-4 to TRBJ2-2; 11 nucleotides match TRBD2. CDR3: CASSASGGTGELFF. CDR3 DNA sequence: TGTGCCAGCAGTGCTAGCGGGGGGACCGGGGAGCTGTTTTTT.